This T cell receptor (beta chain) was profiled in a study of T cell changes during pregnancy in multiple sclerosis. Libraries were prepared by immunoSEQ multiplex PCR; TCRdb keeps only in-frame clonotypes and omits some of them. The repertoire consists of about 85,000 clones, with approximately 93% occurring once and the leading ten covering more than 2.5%. The length of the CDR3 is 19 residues. Trimming took 5 bases from V and 0 from J; bases not matched to a gene: 13. The germline CDR1 and CDR2 sequences are SGHVS and FNYEAQ. This sequence was found in a female donor with multiple sclerosis, enrolled in a pregnancy study. The genes are TRBV7-6 and TRBJ2-6, with 7 positions matching TRBD1. Sequencing used peripheral blood, obtained in the first trimester of pregnancy. The DNA of the CDR3 is TGTGCCAGCAGCCCGGAACCGGGACAGCGAGGCTCTGGGGCCAACGTCCTGACTTTC. Protein product: CASSPEPGQRGSGANVLTF. Based on the CDR3 plus reference TRBV7-6 and TRBJ2-6, the full variable domain is GAGVSQSPRYKVTKRGQDVALRCDPISGHVSLYWYRQALGQGPEFLTYFNYEAQQDKSGLPNDRFSAERPEGSISTLTIQRTEQRDSAMYRCASSPEPGQRGSGANVLTFGAGSRLTVL.